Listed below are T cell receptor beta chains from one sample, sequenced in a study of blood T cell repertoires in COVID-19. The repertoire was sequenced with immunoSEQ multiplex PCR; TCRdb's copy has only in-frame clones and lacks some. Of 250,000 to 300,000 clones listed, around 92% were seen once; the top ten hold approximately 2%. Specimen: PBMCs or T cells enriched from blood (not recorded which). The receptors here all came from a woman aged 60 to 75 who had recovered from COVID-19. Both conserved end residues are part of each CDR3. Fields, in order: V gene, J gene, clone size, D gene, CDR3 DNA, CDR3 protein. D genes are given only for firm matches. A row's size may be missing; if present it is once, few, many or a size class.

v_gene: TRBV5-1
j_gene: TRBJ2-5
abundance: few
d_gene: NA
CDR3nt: TGCGCCAGCAGACCAGACAGCTGGACCCAGTACTTC
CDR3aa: CASRPDSWTQYF

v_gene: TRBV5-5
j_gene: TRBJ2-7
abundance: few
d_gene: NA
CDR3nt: TGTGCCAGCAGCTTGTTCCTAGCGAGTAGGGACGAGCAGTACTTC
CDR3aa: CASSLFLASRDEQYF

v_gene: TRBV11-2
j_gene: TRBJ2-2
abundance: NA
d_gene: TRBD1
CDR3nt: TGTGCCAGCAGCCCTCCCGGGACAGGGGGCGTCGGGGAGCTGTTTTTT
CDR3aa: CASSPPGTGGVGELFF

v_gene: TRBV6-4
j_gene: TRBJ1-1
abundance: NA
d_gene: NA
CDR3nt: TGTGCCAGCAGCGCAGCCGGGACACTGACTGAAGCTTTCTTT
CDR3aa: CASSAAGTLTEAFF

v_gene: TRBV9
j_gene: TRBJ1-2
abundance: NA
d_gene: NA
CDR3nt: TGTGCCAGCAGCTACGCCCCGGGGGAAGGGAACTATGGCTACACCTTC
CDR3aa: CASSYAPGEGNYGYTF

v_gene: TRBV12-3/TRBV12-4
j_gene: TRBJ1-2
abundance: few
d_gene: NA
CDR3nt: TGTGCCAGCAGTTCCGGGACATACTATGGCTACACCTTC
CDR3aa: CASSSGTYYGYTF

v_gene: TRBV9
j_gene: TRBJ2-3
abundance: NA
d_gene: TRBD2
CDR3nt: TGTGCCAGCAGCGTCGGGACTAGCGGGGGAAGCACAGATACGCAGTATTTT
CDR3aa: CASSVGTSGGSTDTQYF

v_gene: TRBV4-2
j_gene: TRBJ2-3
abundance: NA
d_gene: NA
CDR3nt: TGTGCCAGCAGCCAAGATGACGGGGGGCCCCTCACAGATACGCAGTATTTT
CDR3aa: CASSQDDGGPLTDTQYF

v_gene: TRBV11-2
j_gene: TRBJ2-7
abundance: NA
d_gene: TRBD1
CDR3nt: TGTGCCAGCAGCTGGACACAGGGGGGTACCTACGAGCAGTACTTC
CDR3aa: CASSWTQGGTYEQYF

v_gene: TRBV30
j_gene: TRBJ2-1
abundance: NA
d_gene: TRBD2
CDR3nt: TGTGCCTGTTCCCTGGGACTAGACCTTAACAATGAGCAGTTCTTC
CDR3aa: CACSLGLDLNNEQFF

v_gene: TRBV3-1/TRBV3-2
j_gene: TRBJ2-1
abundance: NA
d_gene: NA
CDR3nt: TGTGCCAGCACCTTTGCCGGACTTAACAATGAGCAGTTCTTC
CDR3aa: CASTFAGLNNEQFF

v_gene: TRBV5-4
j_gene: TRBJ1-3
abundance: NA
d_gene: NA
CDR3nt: TGTGCCAGCAGCTTGAATAAGGGGTTTGGAAACACCATATATTTT
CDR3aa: CASSLNKGFGNTIYF

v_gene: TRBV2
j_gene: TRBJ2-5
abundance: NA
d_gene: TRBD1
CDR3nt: TGTGCCAAAAACCCCGGGACAGGACAAGAGACCCAGTACTTC
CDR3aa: CAKNPGTGQETQYF

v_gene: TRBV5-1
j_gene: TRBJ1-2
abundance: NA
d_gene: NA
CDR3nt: TGCGCCAGCAGACCCCAGGGCCTCTATGGCTACACCTTC
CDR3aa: CASRPQGLYGYTF

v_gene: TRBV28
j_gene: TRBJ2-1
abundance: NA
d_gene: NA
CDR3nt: TGTGCCAGCAGTTTCGTGGGGCAGGGCATGGGCGAGCAGTTCTTC
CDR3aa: CASSFVGQGMGEQFF

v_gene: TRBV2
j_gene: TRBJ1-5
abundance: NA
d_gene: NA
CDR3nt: TGTGCCAGCAGTGAAAGGGCCGGGAGTTATTCACCCCAGCATTTT
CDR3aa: CASSERAGSYSPQHF

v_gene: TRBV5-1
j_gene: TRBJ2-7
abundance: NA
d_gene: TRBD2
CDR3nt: TGCGCCAGCAGTTCAGGCGGGGGACAGTACTTC
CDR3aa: CASSSGGGQYF

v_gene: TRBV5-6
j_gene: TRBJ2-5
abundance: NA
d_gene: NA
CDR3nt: TGTGCCAGCAGCTTGGACTCCCGGCAAGAGACCCAGTACTTC
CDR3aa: CASSLDSRQETQYF

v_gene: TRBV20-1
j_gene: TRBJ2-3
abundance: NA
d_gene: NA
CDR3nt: TGCAGTGCTGGGCTCACAGATACGCAGTATTTT
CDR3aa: CSAGLTDTQYF

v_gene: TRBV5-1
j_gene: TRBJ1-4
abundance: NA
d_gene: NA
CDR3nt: TGCGCCAGCAGCTTGGAGATGAGGGCTAATGAAAAACTGTTTTTT
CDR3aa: CASSLEMRANEKLFF

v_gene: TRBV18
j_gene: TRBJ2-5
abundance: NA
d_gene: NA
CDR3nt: TGTGCCAGCTCACCGGAACGACAGCAAGAGACCCAGTACTTC
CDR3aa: CASSPERQQETQYF

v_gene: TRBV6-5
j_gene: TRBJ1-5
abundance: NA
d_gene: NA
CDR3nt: TGTGCCAGCAGTTTTGGGGCACGCAATCAGCCCCAGCATTTT
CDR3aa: CASSFGARNQPQHF

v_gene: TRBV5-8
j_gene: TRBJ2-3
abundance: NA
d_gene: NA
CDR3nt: TGTGCCAGCAGCCTCCCTGGCGGGACGACAGATACGCAGTATTTT
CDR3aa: CASSLPGGTTDTQYF

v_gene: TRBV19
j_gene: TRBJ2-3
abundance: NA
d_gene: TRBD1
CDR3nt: TGTGCCAGTAGTTCCTGGGCCGGGACAGGGTATTGGACAGATACGCAGTATTTT
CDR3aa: CASSSWAGTGYWTDTQYF

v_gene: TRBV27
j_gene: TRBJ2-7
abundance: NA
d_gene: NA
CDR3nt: TGTGCCAGCAGTCGACCAGGGGAACGCGAGCAGTACTTC
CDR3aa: CASSRPGEREQYF

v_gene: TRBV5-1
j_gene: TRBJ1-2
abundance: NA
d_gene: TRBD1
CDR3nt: TGCGCCAGCAGCTTGGGGGACAGGGGAAACTATGGCTACACCTTC
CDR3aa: CASSLGDRGNYGYTF

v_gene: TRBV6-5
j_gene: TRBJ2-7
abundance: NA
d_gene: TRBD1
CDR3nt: TGTGCCAGCAGGCTCCGGGACAGGGGGCACGAGCAGTACTTC
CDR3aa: CASRLRDRGHEQYF

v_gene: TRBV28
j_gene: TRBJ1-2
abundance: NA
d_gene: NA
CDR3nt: TGTGCCAGCACCCCTTTGGCCTATGGCTACACCTTC
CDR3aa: CASTPLAYGYTF

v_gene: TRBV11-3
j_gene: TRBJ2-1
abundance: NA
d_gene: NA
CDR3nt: TGTGCCAGCAGCTTAGGTGAGGGCAGGGAGCAGTTCTTC
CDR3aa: CASSLGEGREQFF

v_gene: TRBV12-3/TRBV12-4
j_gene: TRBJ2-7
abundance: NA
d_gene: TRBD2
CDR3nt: TGTGCCAGCAGTCGAGCCTCGGGGGGGGAGCAGTACTTC
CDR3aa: CASSRASGGEQYF

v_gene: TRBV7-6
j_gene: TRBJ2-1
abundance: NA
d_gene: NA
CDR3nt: TGTGCCAGCAGCTTAGAAGTGGGACTCGCCAATGAGCAGTTCTTC
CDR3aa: CASSLEVGLANEQFF

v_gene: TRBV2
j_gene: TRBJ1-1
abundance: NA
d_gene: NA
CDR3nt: TGTGCCAGCAGTGGAGCGTTGCGGGTTTTAGTAGGAGCTTTCTTT
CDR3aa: CASSGALRVLVGAFF

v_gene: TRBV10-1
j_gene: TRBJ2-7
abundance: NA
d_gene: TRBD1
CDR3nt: TGCGCCAGCGGGACAGAATCATACGAGCAGTACTTC
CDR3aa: CASGTESYEQYF

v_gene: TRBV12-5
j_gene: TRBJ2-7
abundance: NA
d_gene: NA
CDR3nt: TGTGCTAGTGGTTTGGTACTAGGGCCCTACGAGCAGTACTTC
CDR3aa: CASGLVLGPYEQYF

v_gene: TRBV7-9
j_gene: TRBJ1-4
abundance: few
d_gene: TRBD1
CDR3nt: TGTGCCAGCAGCTTGGGACAGGGTGGGGAAAAACTGTTTTTT
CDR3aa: CASSLGQGGEKLFF

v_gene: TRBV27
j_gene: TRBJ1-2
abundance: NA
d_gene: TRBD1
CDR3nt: TGTGCCAGCAGTTGGACAGGCTCGGACTATGGCTACACCTTC
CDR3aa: CASSWTGSDYGYTF

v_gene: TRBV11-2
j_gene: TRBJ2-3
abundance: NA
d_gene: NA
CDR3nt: TGTGCCAGCAGCTTAGCGCCCCAGCGGTCGCAGTATTTT
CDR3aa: CASSLAPQRSQYF

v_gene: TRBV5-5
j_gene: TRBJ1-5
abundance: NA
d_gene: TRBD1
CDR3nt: TGTGCCAGCAGCTTTCAGGGGGCCCATCAGCCCCAGCATTTT
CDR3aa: CASSFQGAHQPQHF

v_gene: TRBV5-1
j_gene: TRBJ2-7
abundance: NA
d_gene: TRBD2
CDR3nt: TGCGCCAGCAGCTCTGGCGGGGGCTCCTACGAGCAGTACTTC
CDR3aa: CASSSGGGSYEQYF

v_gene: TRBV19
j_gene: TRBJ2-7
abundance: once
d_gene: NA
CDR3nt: TGTGCCAGTAGTATTGGGGCAGGGATCTCCTACGAGCAGTACTTC
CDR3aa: CASSIGAGISYEQYF

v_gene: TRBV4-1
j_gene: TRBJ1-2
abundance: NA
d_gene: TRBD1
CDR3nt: TGCGCCAGCAGCCACCCACAGGGGGGACTTGGCTACACCTTC
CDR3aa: CASSHPQGGLGYTF

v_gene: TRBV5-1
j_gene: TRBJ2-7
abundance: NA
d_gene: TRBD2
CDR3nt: TGCGCCAGCAGCTCCTGGACTAGCGGGGCCTACGAGCAGTACTTC
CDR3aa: CASSSWTSGAYEQYF

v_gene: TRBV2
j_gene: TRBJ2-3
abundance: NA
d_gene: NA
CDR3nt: TGTGCCACCGGAAGGAGAGGGCTAGACGCAACAGATACGCAGTATTTT
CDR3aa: CATGRRGLDATDTQYF

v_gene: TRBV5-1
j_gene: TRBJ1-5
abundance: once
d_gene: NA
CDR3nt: TGCGCCAGCAGCTTAGAAGTTCCCAGATGCAATCAGCCCCAGCATTTT
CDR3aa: CASSLEVPRCNQPQHF

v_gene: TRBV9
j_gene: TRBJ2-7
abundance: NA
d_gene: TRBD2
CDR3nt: TGTGCCAGCAGCCCGATCAGCGGGACCTCCTACGAGCAGTACTTC
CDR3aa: CASSPISGTSYEQYF

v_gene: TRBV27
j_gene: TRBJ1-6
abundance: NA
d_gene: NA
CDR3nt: TGTGCCAGCAGTTTAGGTGCAGGTTTGTGGAATTCACCCCTCCACTTT
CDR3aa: CASSLGAGLWNSPLHF

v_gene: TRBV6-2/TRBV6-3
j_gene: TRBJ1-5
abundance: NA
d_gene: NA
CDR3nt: TGTGCCAGCAGTCAAACAGGGAATAGCAATCAGCCCCAGCATTTT
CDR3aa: CASSQTGNSNQPQHF

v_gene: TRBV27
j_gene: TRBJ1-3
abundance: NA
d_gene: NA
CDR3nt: TGTGCCAGCCCGGGAAACACCATATATTTT
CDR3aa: CASPGNTIYF

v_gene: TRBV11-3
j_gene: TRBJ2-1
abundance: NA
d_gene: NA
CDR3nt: TGTGCCAGCAGCTGGCCCAAGGGCGGACTCCAATACAATGAGCAGTTCTTC
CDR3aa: CASSWPKGGLQYNEQFF

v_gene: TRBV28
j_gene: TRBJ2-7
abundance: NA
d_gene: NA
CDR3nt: TGTGCCAGCAGTTTAGAGGGGGGGAGCTCCTACGAGCAGTACTTC
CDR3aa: CASSLEGGSSYEQYF

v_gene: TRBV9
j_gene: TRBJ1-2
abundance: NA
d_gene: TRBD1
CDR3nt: TGTGCCAGCAGCGTAGGGCGGGACAGGCTCTATGGCTACACCTTC
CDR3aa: CASSVGRDRLYGYTF

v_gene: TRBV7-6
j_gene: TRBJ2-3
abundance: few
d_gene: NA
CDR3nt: TGTGCCAGCAGCTTATCGGGGTTCTGGGATACGCAGTATTTT
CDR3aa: CASSLSGFWDTQYF

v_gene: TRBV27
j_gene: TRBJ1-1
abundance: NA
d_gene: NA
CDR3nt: TGTGCCAGCAGCTCCCAGGGTACGTCGTGGTTCACTGAAGCTTTCTTT
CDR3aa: CASSSQGTSWFTEAFF

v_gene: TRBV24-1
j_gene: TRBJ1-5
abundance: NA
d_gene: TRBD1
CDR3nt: TGTGCCACCAGTGACGCAGGGGGTGGTCAGCCCCAGCATTTT
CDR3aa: CATSDAGGGQPQHF

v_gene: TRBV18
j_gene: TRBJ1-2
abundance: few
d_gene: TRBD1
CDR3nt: TGTGCCAGCCCCACAGGGGAGAAGGAAGGCTACACCTTC
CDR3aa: CASPTGEKEGYTF